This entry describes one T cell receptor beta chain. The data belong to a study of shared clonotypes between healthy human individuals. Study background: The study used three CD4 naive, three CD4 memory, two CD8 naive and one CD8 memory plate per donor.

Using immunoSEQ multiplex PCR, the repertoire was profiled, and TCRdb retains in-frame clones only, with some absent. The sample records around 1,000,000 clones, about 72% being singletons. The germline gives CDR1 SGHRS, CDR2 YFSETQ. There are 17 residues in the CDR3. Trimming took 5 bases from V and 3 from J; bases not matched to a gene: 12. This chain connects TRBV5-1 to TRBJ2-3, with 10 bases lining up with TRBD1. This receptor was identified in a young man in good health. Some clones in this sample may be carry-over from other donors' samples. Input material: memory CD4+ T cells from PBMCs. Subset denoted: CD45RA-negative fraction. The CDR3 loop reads CASSRRGTGVGTDTQYF. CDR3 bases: TGCGCCAGCAGTCGGAGAGGGACAGGGGTGGGGACAGATACGCAGTATTTT.